The 6 T cell receptor beta chains below were found in one sample sequenced in a study of CD8+CD57+ T cells in acquired aplastic anemia (dated by TCRdb to 2017 to 2018). Sequencing took place on an Illumina HiSeq 2000. Genomic DNA was used as template for profiling of TCR beta VDJ combinations and CDR3 sequences. In TCRdb, the public reads were trimmed at Q25 with fastp and aligned with MiXCR, with productive beta chains retained. Each record represents a unique CDR3 protein, reported with the most common genes and DNA among its rows. The sample includes more than 100,000 distinct CDR3 sequences, with around 46% observed a single time. The ten largest clonotypes hold about 2.7% of the sample. The specimen sequenced was sorted CD4+, CD8+, or CD8+CD57+ T cells (not recorded which) from PBMCs. The receptors originated from a human donor in good health, serving as a control.

This clonotype was detected many times. The chain combines TRBV9 with TRBJ2-5; D unclear. Germline-derived CDR1 and CDR2 are SGDLS and YYNGEE. V gave up 0 bases and J gave up 5 bases, with 5 bases separating them. CDR3 length: 12 amino acids. CDR3 bases: TGTGCCAGCAGCGTAGAATCCGAGACCCAGTACTTC. This translates into CASSVESETQYF.

This clonotype was detected ten times or more. The V call is TRBV18, the J call TRBJ2-7; 11 bases align to TRBD2. The V gene's germline CDR1 is KGHSH and CDR2 LQKENI. There are 15 residues in the CDR3. Trimming cost V 3 bases and J 7 bases; bases outside gene matches: 8. The CDR3 loop is CASSPTGLAVREQYF. The CDR3 region has the DNA TGTGCCAGCTCACCGACGGGACTAGCGGTCCGGGAGCAGTACTTC.

This clonotype was recorded many times. The genes are TRBV7-2 and TRBJ2-1; 12 nucleotides line up with TRBD2. V trimming: 5 bases; J trimming: 6 bases; junction bases outside the gene matches: 11. This CDR3 comprises 17 residues. Per the germline V gene, CDR1 is SGHTA and CDR2 is FQGNSA. The CDR3 reads CASSVGTLAGGGNEQFF. CDR3 bases: TGTGCCAGCAGCGTTGGGACCCTAGCGGGGGGGGGCAATGAGCAGTTCTTC.

Notes on this clonotype: The conserved final phenylalanine or tryptophan is absent from the CDR3, which likely points to a read error. V and J are TRBV7-6 and TRBJ2-7; 8 bases are shared with TRBD1. Trimming took 8 bases from V and 6 from J; bases not matched to a gene: 15. Germline V gene lookup returns CDR1 SGHVS and CDR2 FNYEAQ. The length of the CDR3 is 15 residues. The CDR3 DNA reads TGTGCCAGCGGGGATCAGGGGGCGCGTGGGAGCGAGCAGTACCTC. Amino acid sequence: CASGDQGARGSEQYL.

V is TRBV10-3 and J is TRBJ2-5; TRBD2 matches at 15 bases. J lost 2 bases, V lost 3 bases, and 7 bases had no gene match. CDR1 ENHRY and CDR2 SYGVKD come from the germline V gene. The CDR3 contains 18 residues. The CDR3 sequence is CAISDDGLAGGLQETQYF. In DNA form, the CDR3 reads TGTGCCATCAGTGACGACGGACTAGCGGGGGGGCTTCAAGAGACCCAGTACTTC.

This clonotype has ten or more counts. The V and J genes are TRBV3-1 and TRBJ1-6; 7 bases map to TRBD1. This CDR3 region has 14 residues. V dropped 4 bases and J dropped 7; count of bases not matched to a gene: 4. Germline loops: CDR1 LGHDT, CDR2 YNNKEL (reference sequence). The CDR3 DNA is TGTGCCAGCAGCCTTGGGACAGTCAATTCACCCCTCCACTTT. Amino acids: CASSLGTVNSPLHF.